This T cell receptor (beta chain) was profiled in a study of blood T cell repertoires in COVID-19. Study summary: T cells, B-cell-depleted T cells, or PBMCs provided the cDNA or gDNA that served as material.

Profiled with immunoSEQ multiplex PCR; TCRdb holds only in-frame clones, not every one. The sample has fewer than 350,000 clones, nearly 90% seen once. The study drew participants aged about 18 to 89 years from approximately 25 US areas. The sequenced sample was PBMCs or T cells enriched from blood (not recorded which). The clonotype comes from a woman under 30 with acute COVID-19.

The CDR3 DNA reads TGCGCCAGCAGCTTGAAAGGGACTAGCGGGAGCTACGAGCAGTACTTC. It translates to CASSLKGTSGSYEQYF. The J gene is TRBJ2-7, the V gene TRBV5-1, with 14 bases matching TRBD2. The CDR3 is 16 residues long. CDR1 SGHRS and CDR2 YFSETQ come from the germline V gene. V shed 1 base, J shed 3 bases, and the junction held 3 bases outside the gene matches.